This T cell receptor beta chain was found in a study of shared clonotypes between healthy human individuals. Study-wide background: CD4 naive and CD4 memory each took three plates per donor, while CD8 naive took two and CD8 memory one.

The repertoire was sequenced with immunoSEQ multiplex PCR; TCRdb's copy has only in-frame clones and lacks some. The sample shows some 2,500,000 clones, 92% of them seen only once. Notes on this clone: Its antigen is unidentified.

CDR1 SGHRS and CDR2 YFSETQ come from the germline V gene. CDR3 length equals 14 residues. V dropped 4 bases and J dropped 7; count of bases not matched to a gene: 9. Whole-study results and caveats: Naive subsets generally had larger estimated richness than memory subsets. Several donors shared about 5% of their naive CD4 clonotypes.

CD4+ cells yielded CD45RA+ naive and CD45RA-negative memory subsets. The source is a man younger than 35 in good health. Some clones in this sample may be carry-over from other donors' samples. The source material was naive CD4+ T cells from PBMCs. The subset here: CD45RA+ positively selected. This chain links TRBV5-1 with TRBJ2-7; TRBD1 aligns across 9 bases. CDR3 in amino acids: CASSPGQGPREQYF. In DNA, the CDR3 is TGCGCCAGCAGCCCAGGACAGGGGCCACGGGAGCAGTACTTC.